The next 7 T cell receptor beta chains were all read from a single sample in a study of spatial heterogeneity in lung cancer. TCRdb itself ran the 5' RACE reads through MiXCR, one entry per CDR3 protein. Here the sample spans some 21,000 distinct CDR3 sequences, about 3.3% being singletons. Time point in this sample: sample taken at primary tumor resection. Without sorting, whole RNA was sequenced from tumor, nontumor lung or frozen PBMC. Material: PBMCs, obtained at surgery. The receptors shown here come from a female donor with early-stage non-small cell lung cancer.

Many counts were recorded for this clonotype. The chain recombines TRBV20-1 with TRBJ2-7; TRBD1 matches 9 bases. The CDR3 is 14 residues long. The germline V gene encodes CDR1 DFQATT and CDR2 SNEGSKA (reference sequence). V was clipped by 0 bases and J by 2 bases; unmatched bases: 2. As DNA, the CDR3 is TGCAGTGCTAGAGAGCACAGGGGGCCCTACGAGCAGTACTTC. This codes for CSAREHRGPYEQYF.

This clonotype was counted ten times or more. The V gene is TRBV6-6, the J gene TRBJ1-1, with a possible D match to TRBD1 (5 bases). Germline values: CDR1 MNHNY, CDR2 SVGAGI (reference sequence). The germline V and J ends were trimmed by 0 bases and 7 bases, with 9 bases remaining between them. The CDR3 runs to 13 residues. The CDR3 loop reads CASSYSAGREAFF. CDR3 coding DNA: TGTGCCAGCAGTTACTCCGCAGGGCGTGAAGCTTTCTTT.

This clonotype was observed many times. The chain carries TRBV20-1 and TRBJ1-1, with D maybe TRBD1 (6 bases). CDR3 length: 14 residues. Germline lookup yields CDR1 DFQATT and CDR2 SNEGSKA (reference sequence). The ends were cut back, 2 bases at V and 1 base at J, with 11 bases in the middle. The CDR3 region is CSARSWGRNTEAFF. In DNA form, the CDR3 reads TGCAGTGCTAGATCGTGGGGGCGGAACACTGAAGCTTTCTTT.

This clonotype was counted many times. The chain links TRBV7-9 to TRBJ1-5; D remains ambiguous. Germline lookup yields CDR1 SEHNR and CDR2 FQNEAQ (reference sequence). This CDR3 spans 12 amino acids. V was cut by 1 base and J by 3 bases, with 1 base left in between. The CDR3 DNA reads as TGTGCCAGCAGCTTAGACAATCAGCCCCAGCATTTT. The encoded protein is CASSLDNQPQHF.

This clonotype was counted ten times or more. This rearrangement joins TRBV27 to TRBJ1-3, with 8 bases lining up with TRBD1. CDR1 is MNHEY and CDR2 is SMNVEV in the germline V gene (reference sequence). The CDR3 is made up of 16 amino acids. V lost 6 bases and J lost 4; bases outside the gene matches: 11. CDR3 DNA: TGTGCCAGCAGAACTTTTGGGACAGGCCGCGGAAACACCATATATTTT. Its protein is CASRTFGTGRGNTIYF.

This clonotype has ten or more counts. The rearrangement links TRBV28 to TRBJ2-7; D is undetermined. Germline V gene data show CDR1 as MDHEN and CDR2 as SYDVKM. The CDR3 has 12 residues. V was cut by 11 bases and J by 2 bases, with 13 bases left in between. Here the CDR3 DNA reads TGTGCCGGCGACGGTGGCGCCTACGAGCAGTACTTC. Its translation: CAGDGGAYEQYF.

This clonotype was recorded many times. The V and J genes are TRBV4-2 and TRBJ2-3; D may correspond to TRBD1 or TRBD2 (5 bases each). V was cut by 0 bases and J by 0 bases, with 13 bases left in between. CDR1 is LGHNA and CDR2 is YNFKEQ in the germline V gene. The CDR3 loop spans 17 amino acids. The CDR3 DNA follows: TGTGCCAGCAGCCAAGAGGGACCTCACCTTAGCACAGATACGCAGTATTTT. It yields the protein CASSQEGPHLSTDTQYF.